One sample yielded the 10 T cell receptor beta chains listed below, sequenced in a study of T cells in Graves' hyperthyroidism and ophthalmopathy. TCR beta CDR3 regions were amplified from RNA. Using the HTBI primer set, a first-round RT-PCR was run on the TCR CDR3. TCRdb re-called the multiplex PCR reads with MiXCR, one entry per CDR3 protein. The profile shows roughly 580,000 distinct CDR3 sequences, more than 45% of them singletons. Input material: peripheral blood or thyroid tissue (not recorded which). These receptor sequences come from a woman aged 18-29 years with Graves' hyperthyroidism.

The chain recombines TRBV2 with TRBJ1-2, with TRBD1 as a possible D gene (5 bases). The ends were cut back, 2 bases at V and 3 bases at J, with 16 bases in the middle. Per the germline V gene, CDR1 is SNHLY and CDR2 is FYNNEI. The CDR3 extends over 16 amino acids. CDR3 DNA: TGTGCCAGCAGTGAACTCCCCGGGGCTAGCTACTATGGCTACACCTTC. As protein: CASSELPGASYYGYTF.

This chain connects TRBV2 to TRBJ2-2; tentative D call: TRBD1 (5 bases). The V gene's germline CDR1 is SNHLY and CDR2 FYNNEI. The CDR3 has 16 amino acids. Trimming left V 5 bases short and J 0 bases short, with 13 bases between. The CDR3 protein is CASSYSKGTNTGELFF. The CDR3 DNA follows: TGTGCCAGCAGTTACTCGAAGGGGACGAACACCGGGGAGCTGTTTTTT.

This clonotype was observed at least ten times. The genes are TRBV24-1 and TRBJ1-5; 8 bases match TRBD1. Trimming removed 4 bases from V and 6 bases from J; junction bases left unmatched: 7. The CDR3 loop spans 15 amino acids. The germline CDR1 and CDR2 sequences are KGHDR and SFDVKD. The CDR3, as DNA: TGTGCCACCAGTGACGGGACAGGAACCATTCAGCCCCAGCATTTT. This translates into CATSDGTGTIQPQHF.

The V call is TRBV19, the J call TRBJ2-7, with 8 bases fitting TRBD2. The CDR3 loop spans 14 amino acids. After removal of 5 bases from V and 5 bases from J, the junction contained 8 bases not matched to a gene. Germline V gives CDR1 LNHDA, CDR2 SQIVND (reference sequence). CDR3 sequence reads: CASSAGTSPHEQYF. The CDR3 nucleotides are TGTGCCAGTAGTGCCGGGACTAGTCCCCACGAGCAGTACTTC.

This chain joins TRBV15 and TRBJ2-5; 11 nucleotides align to TRBD1. Germline CDR1 is LNHNV and CDR2 is YYDKDF (reference sequence). The ends lost 4 bases at V and 5 bases at J; junction bases unmatched: 12. The CDR3 length is 17 residues. CDR3 residues: CATSKPPGQGAGETQYF. CDR3 in DNA: TGTGCCACCAGCAAACCTCCAGGACAGGGGGCTGGGGAGACCCAGTACTTC.

The CDR3 sequence is CSAAGGSQETQYF. The DNA of the CDR3 is TGCAGTGCTGCAGGGGGCAGCCAAGAGACCCAGTACTTC. The rearrangement joins TRBV20-1 to TRBJ2-5, with 8 bases that match TRBD1. The CDR3 is 13 amino acids. In germline, CDR1 is DFQATT, CDR2 SNEGSKA (reference sequence). J was trimmed by 1 base and V by 5 bases; bases with no gene match: 3.

There are a few counts of this clonotype. Mismatch with germline at one junction end may stem from a read error. The chain carries TRBV10-3 and TRBJ1-2; possibly TRBD1 for D (6 bases). Germline CDR1 and CDR2: ENHRY and SYGVKD. This CDR3 is built from 15 residues. CDR3 in DNA: TGTGCCAGCAGTTCGGGACAAAAAGGACTCTATGGCTACACCTTC. This sequence encodes CASSSGQKGLYGYTF.

As to this clonotype: It is likely a read error, because the conserved phenylalanine at the end of the CDR3 is missing. This chain joins TRBV20-1 and TRBJ1-6; 7 positions agree with TRBD1. CDR3 length: 14 amino acids. Germline V gene data show CDR1 as DFQATT and CDR2 as SNEGSKA (reference sequence). V was pared by 2 bases and J by 6 bases, with 4 bases of the junction left unmatched. The CDR3 loop reads CSARKAGGNSPLHL. The CDR3, as DNA: TGCAGTGCTAGAAAGGCAGGGGGTAATTCACCCCTCCACCTT.

The chain is built from TRBV6-6 and TRBJ1-5, with D possibly being TRBD1 (5 bases). The CDR3 contains 13 residues. Germline assignment: CDR1 MNHNY and CDR2 SVGAGI (reference sequence). The ends were cut back, 5 bases at V and 7 bases at J, with 12 bases in the middle. This chain's CDR3 is CASSLAWDQPQHF. CDR3 DNA: TGTGCCAGCAGTCTGGCATGGGACCAGCCCCAGCATTTT.

The chain couples TRBV11-2 to TRBJ1-3; 7 nucleotides line up with TRBD1. This CDR3 is 16 amino acids long. Germline trimming cut 5 bases from V and 0 bases from J; bases unmatched to any gene: 7. CDR1 and CDR2 from the germline V gene are SGHAT and FQNNGV. CDR3 in DNA: TGTGCCAGCAGCCGGGACAGATGGTCCTCTGGAAACACCATATATTTT. Translating it yields CASSRDRWSSGNTIYF.